The next 2 T cell receptor beta chains were all read from a single sample in a study of blood T cell repertoires in COVID-19. This table comes from immunoSEQ multiplex PCR, and its TCRdb copy is limited to in-frame clones, with some not included. The sample consists of 120,000 or so clones, more than 65% of them appearing once. Sample: peripheral blood. The receptor set was obtained from a woman in her 70s with acute or convalescent COVID-19.

The rearrangement links TRBV12-2 to TRBJ2-7; the listed D gene, TRBD2, was not tested against the DNA. TRBV12-2 constitutes a pseudogene. The CDR3 is 23 amino acids. CDR3 nucleotides: TGTGCAAGTCGCTTAAAGGTCGCTCACCCGGGACTAGCGGGAGGGATCGGGTGCTACGAGCAGTACTTC. The encoded protein is CASRLKVAHPGLAGGIGCYEQYF.

This rearrangement joins TRBV14 to TRBJ1-2; TRBD1 matches at 7 bases. CDR1 and CDR2 (germline): SGHDN, FVKESK. The V segment lost 4 bases and the J segment 2 bases; nucleotides outside the gene matches: 7. This CDR3 region has 15 residues. The CDR3 loop is CASSRTGAANYGYTF. CDR3 DNA sequence: TGTGCCAGCAGCCGCACAGGGGCTGCAAACTATGGCTACACCTTC.